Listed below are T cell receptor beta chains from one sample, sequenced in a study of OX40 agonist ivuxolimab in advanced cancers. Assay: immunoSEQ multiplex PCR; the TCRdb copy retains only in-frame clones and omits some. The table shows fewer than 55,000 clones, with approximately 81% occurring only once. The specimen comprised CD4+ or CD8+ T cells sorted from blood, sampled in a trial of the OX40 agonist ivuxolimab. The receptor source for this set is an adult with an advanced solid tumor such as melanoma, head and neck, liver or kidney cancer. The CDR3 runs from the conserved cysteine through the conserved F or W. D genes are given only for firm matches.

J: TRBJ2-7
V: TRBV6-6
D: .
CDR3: CASSGTPGPLEQYF

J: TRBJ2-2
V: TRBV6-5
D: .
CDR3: CASSYGKNTGELFF

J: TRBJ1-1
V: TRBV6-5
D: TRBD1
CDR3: CASRDPGTGATEAFF

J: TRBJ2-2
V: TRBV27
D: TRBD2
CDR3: CASSAGGPDTGELFF

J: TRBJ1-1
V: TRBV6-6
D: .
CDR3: CASSPGLGGFEAFF

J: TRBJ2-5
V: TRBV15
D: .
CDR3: CATSRVQETQYF

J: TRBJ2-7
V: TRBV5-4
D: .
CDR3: CASSLAGRGYDEQYF

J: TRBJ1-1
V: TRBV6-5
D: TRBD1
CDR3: CASSVQGVGTEAFF

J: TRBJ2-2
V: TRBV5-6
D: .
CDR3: CASSSDRGELFF

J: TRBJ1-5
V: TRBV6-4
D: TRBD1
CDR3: CASSEWTGLGQPQHF

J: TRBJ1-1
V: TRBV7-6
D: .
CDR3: CASSLGGSDTEAFF

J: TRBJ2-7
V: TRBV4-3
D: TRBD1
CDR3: CASSLGQGAREQYF

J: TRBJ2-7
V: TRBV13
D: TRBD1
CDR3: CASSTRQGTYEQYF

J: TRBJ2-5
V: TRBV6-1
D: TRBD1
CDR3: CASRDEQGWETQYF

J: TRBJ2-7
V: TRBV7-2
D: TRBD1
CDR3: CASSLELGQGLYYEQYF

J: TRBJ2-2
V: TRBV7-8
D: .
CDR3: CASSLVARANTGELFF

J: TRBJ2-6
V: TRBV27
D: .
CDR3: CASSPNGISGANVLTF

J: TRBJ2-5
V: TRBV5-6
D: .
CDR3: CASSRGREETQYF

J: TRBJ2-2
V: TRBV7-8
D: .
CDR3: CASSLAARLDRTGELFF

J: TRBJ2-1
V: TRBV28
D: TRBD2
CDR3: CASSSPGLAGRKSIYNEQFF

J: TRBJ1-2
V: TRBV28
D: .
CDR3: CASSLRQFSDYGYTF

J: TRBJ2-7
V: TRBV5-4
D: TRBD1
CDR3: CASSRPDRGTYEQYF

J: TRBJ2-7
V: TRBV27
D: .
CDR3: CASSLGQSYEQYF

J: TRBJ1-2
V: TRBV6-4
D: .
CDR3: CAGLKGYTF

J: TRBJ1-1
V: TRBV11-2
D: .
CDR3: CASSLTVKNTEAFF

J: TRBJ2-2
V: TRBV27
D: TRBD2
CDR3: CASSLVLAGVGELFF

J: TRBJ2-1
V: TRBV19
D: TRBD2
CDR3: CASSIILAGGNEQFF

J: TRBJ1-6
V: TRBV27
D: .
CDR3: CASSLVIGLSSPLHF

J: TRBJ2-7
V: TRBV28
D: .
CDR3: CASSLTWNSYEQYF

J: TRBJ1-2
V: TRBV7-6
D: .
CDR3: CASSLGGGYGYTF

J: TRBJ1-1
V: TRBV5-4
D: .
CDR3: CASSLGQAPTEAFF

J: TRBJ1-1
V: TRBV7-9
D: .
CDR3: CASSSSRGGLNTEAFF

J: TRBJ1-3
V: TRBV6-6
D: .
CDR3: CASGVGNTIYF

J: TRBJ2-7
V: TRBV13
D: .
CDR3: CASSTQVYEQYF

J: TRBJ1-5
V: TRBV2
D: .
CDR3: CASSAAAGTTIFDQPQHF

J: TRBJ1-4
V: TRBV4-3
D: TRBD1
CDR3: CASSQWGQRNEKLFF

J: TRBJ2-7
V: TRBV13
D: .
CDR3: CASSLGDRTYEQYF

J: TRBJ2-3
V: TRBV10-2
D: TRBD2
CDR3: CASSERLAGLVGTDTQYF

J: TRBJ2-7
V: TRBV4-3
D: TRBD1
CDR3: CASSQAGQGVYEQYF

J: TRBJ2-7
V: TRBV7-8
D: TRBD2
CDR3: CASSPISGSYEQCF

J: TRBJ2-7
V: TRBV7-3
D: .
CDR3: CASGGLSREQYF

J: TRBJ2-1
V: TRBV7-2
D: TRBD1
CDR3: CASSLDGQGFYNEQFF

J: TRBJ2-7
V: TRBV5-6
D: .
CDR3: CASSSEYEQYF

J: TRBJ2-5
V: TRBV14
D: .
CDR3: CASSLGGYGTETQYF

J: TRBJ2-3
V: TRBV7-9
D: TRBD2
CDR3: CASSYSGGSTDTQYF